The 21 T cell receptor beta chains listed next were all sequenced from one sample in a study of blood T cell repertoires in COVID-19. Sequencing used immunoSEQ multiplex PCR; TCRdb keeps in-frame clones, though not all of them. The sample records fewer than 150,000 clones, around 90% being singletons. What was sequenced was peripheral blood. The receptors originated from a woman aged 45-60 years with active or convalescent COVID-19.

The rearrangement uses TRBV7-8 and TRBJ1-5; D remains unclear. V lost 5 bases, J lost 1 base, and 12 bases lay in between. CDR1 and CDR2 (germline): SGHVS, FQNEAQ. The CDR3 is 15 amino acids. In nucleotides, the CDR3 is TGTGCCAGCAGCCTAGGAGCGATGAGCAATCAGCCCCAGCATTTT. This codes for CASSLGAMSNQPQHF.

This clone was observed a single time. This chain connects TRBV5-1 to TRBJ2-1, with a tentative D call TRBD1 (5 bases). The V end was cut by 1 base, the J end by 4 bases, with 12 bases between. Per the germline V gene, CDR1 is SGHRS and CDR2 is YFSETQ. The CDR3 covers 15 residues. DNA of the CDR3: TGCGCCAGCAGCTTGTCCCTACGACAGTACAATGAGCAGTTCTTC. As protein: CASSLSLRQYNEQFF. Combining the CDR3 with reference TRBV5-1 and TRBJ2-1 gives the whole variable domain KAGVTQTPRYLIKTRGQQVTLSCSPISGHRSVSWYQQTPGQGLQFLFEYFSETQRNKGNFPGRFSGRQFSNSRSEMNVSTLELGDSALYLCASSLSLRQYNEQFFGPGTRLTVL.

The J gene is TRBJ2-3, the V gene TRBV15; no firm D call. V lost 5 bases and J lost 7, with 19 bases in between. The CDR3 totals 15 residues. Per germline, CDR1 LNHNV and CDR2 YYDKDF (reference sequence). The CDR3, as DNA: TGTGCCACCAGCGTAATGATGAGTTTATCCAATACGCAGTATTTT. This encodes CATSVMMSLSNTQYF.

This clone was picked up a small number of times. The genes are TRBV6-2 or TRBV6-3 and TRBJ2-3; D uncertain. CDR3 length equals 13 residues. Trimming removed 4 bases from V and 0 bases from J, with 5 bases in between. From germline, CDR1 is MNHEY and CDR2 SVGEGT. The CDR3, as DNA: TGTGCCAGCAGTTTCCTGAGCACAGATACGCAGTATTTT. This encodes CASSFLSTDTQYF.

This rearrangement joins TRBV3-1 (or the pseudogene TRBV3-2) to TRBJ2-3; 7 nucleotides agree with TRBD2. The CDR3 is made up of 15 amino acids. Germline loops: CDR1 LGHDT, CDR2 YNNKEL (reference sequence). Germline trimming cut 7 bases from V and 2 bases from J; bases unmatched to any gene: 9. The CDR3 sequence is CASTNGRYLTDTQYF. CDR3 nucleotide sequence: TGTGCCAGCACCAACGGGAGGTACCTCACAGATACGCAGTATTTT.

This chain joins TRBV30 and TRBJ2-1; 14 positions match TRBD2. The CDR3 has 13 residues. Trimming at V came to 7 bases and at J to 10 bases, leaving 6 bases not matched to a gene. Germline values: CDR1 GTSNPN, CDR2 SVGIG (reference sequence). The chain's CDR3 is CAFGLAGGGEQFF. The CDR3 region has the DNA TGTGCCTTTGGACTAGCGGGAGGTGGCGAGCAGTTCTTC.

The sample holds one count of this clone. The chain is built from TRBV7-6 and TRBJ1-1; D is unresolved. From germline, CDR1 is SGHVS and CDR2 FNYEAQ. The CDR3 is 15 residues long. Trimming took off 2 bases at V and 3 bases at J, with 13 bases between the two ends. CDR3 protein: CASSLSGGRDTEAFF. The CDR3 DNA sequence: TGTGCCAGCAGCTTAAGTGGAGGGAGGGACACTGAAGCTTTCTTT.

The chain carries TRBV6-5 and TRBJ1-6; 8 bases match TRBD1. With V trimmed by 0 bases and J by 9 bases, 4 bases remained unmatched. The germline gives CDR1 MNHEY, CDR2 SVGAGI. The CDR3 is 15 residues long. The CDR3 is CASSYSTDRASPLHF. CDR3 in DNA: TGTGCCAGCAGTTACTCGACGGACAGGGCTTCACCCCTCCACTTT.

The gene calls are TRBV6-2 or TRBV6-3 and TRBJ1-3, with D uncertain. This CDR3 comprises 15 residues. Trimming removed 6 bases at V and 2 bases at J, with 14 bases between. Germline V gives CDR1 MNHEY, CDR2 SVGEGT. The CDR3 DNA reads TGTGCCAGCAGCAGAGGTGCTTTGACTGGAAACACCATATATTTT. Translation gives CASSRGALTGNTIYF.

The chain recombines TRBV30 with TRBJ2-3, with 8 bases lining up with TRBD2. The germline CDR1 and CDR2 sequences are GTSNPN and SVGIG (reference sequence). This CDR3 contains 14 residues. J gave up 6 bases and V 2 bases, and 7 bases lay outside the gene matches. The DNA of the CDR3 is TGTGCCTGGAGTCTCAGCGGGAGCCTGGATACGCAGTATTTT. Translation gives CAWSLSGSLDTQYF. Full variable domain (outside the CDR3, taken from reference TRBV30 and TRBJ2-3): SQTIHQWPATLVQPVGSPLSLECTVEGTSNPNLYWYRQAAGRGLQLLFYSVGIGQISSEVPQNLSASRPQDRQFILSSKKLLLSDSGFYLCAWSLSGSLDTQYFGPGTRLTVL.

CDR3 DNA: TGTGCCAGCAGCGTAGTCTCGGGAGGGAGGACCGGGGAGCTGTTTTTT. It encodes CASSVVSGGRTGELFF. This chain uses TRBV9 with TRBJ2-2; 8 positions match TRBD2. V dropped 0 bases and J dropped 5; count of bases not matched to a gene: 6. CDR3 length equals 16 residues. Germline CDR1 is SGDLS and CDR2 is YYNGEE.

The genes are TRBV9 and TRBJ1-1; D gene ambiguous. This CDR3 is built from 12 residues. Germline loops: CDR1 SGDLS, CDR2 YYNGEE. The V end lost 7 bases, the J end lost 4 bases, and 11 bases lay between the germline ends. CDR3 bases: TGTGCCAGCGGTCCAGGATCCACTGAAGCTTTCTTT. This gives the protein CASGPGSTEAFF.

J is TRBJ1-1 and V is TRBV7-8; D uncertain. The CDR3 sequence is 13 residues long. Between the trimmed V and J ends, which lost 3 bases and 7 bases, there was a span of 12 bases. CDR1 SGHVS and CDR2 FQNEAQ come from the germline V gene. CDR3 bases: TGTGCCAGCAGCTTTGGTCCCGACTATGAAGCTTTCTTT. Translation gives CASSFGPDYEAFF.

The rearrangement links TRBV28 to TRBJ1-3; D is unclear. The CDR3 is 15 residues long. Germline V lookup: CDR1 MDHEN, CDR2 SYDVKM. V was clipped by 1 base and J by 0 bases, with 7 bases between them. The CDR3 region has the DNA TGTGCCAGCAGTTTATCGAGCTTCTCTGGAAACACCATATATTTT. Its protein is CASSLSSFSGNTIYF.

The J gene is TRBJ2-7, the V gene TRBV29-1; D is unresolved. With 6 bases removed from V and 1 base from J, the gap between germline ends came to 13 bases. The CDR3 extends over 13 amino acids. Germline CDR1 SQVTM, CDR2 ANQGSEA. CDR3 in DNA: TGCAGCGTCGCCCCGTTGAGATCCTACGAGCAGTACTTC. This codes for CSVAPLRSYEQYF.

The chain combines TRBV21-1 with TRBJ2-7; the DNA was not compared with TRBD1, the D call given in the table. TRBV21-1 is a pseudogene segment. CDR3 length: 19 residues. CDR3 residues: CASSKGRDRAGSSAYEQYF. For the CDR3, the DNA is TGTGCCAGCAGCAAAGGGAGGGACAGGGCAGGATCTAGCGCTTACGAGCAGTACTTC.

The V gene is TRBV6-2 or TRBV6-3, the J gene TRBJ1-1, with TRBD1 identical over 7 bases. CDR1 and CDR2 from the germline V gene are MNHEY and SVGEGT. This CDR3 is 16 amino acids long. V was clipped by 2 bases and J by 3 bases; unmatched bases: 9. CDR3 nucleotides: TGTGCCAGCAGTTACCAGACAGGGCGATTCGACACTGAAGCTTTCTTT. Amino acid sequence: CASSYQTGRFDTEAFF.

About this clone: At one end, the junction sequence differs from germline, possibly due to a read error. The chain combines TRBV3-1 (or the pseudogene TRBV3-2) with TRBJ2-7; 9 bases map to TRBD2. Germline V lookup: CDR1 LGHDT, CDR2 YNNKEL (reference sequence). CDR3 length: 13 residues. The CDR3, as DNA: TGTGCCAGCAGCCAAGATCGACTAGCGGTCAAAAAATTC. Translation: CASSQDRLAVKKF.

The J gene is TRBJ1-4, the V gene TRBV2; D might be TRBD1 (6 bases). CDR1 SNHLY and CDR2 FYNNEI come from the germline V gene. This CDR3 has 17 residues. V was pared by 5 bases and J by 3 bases, with 19 bases between. In DNA, the CDR3 is TGTGCCAGCAGTATCCTGATTCGACAGGTCGCTAATGAAAAACTGTTTTTT. This sequence encodes CASSILIRQVANEKLFF.

J is TRBJ2-5 and V is TRBV27; D perhaps matches TRBD1 (6 bases). V gave up 8 bases and J gave up 5 bases, with 30 bases separating them. The CDR3 spans 18 residues. Germline CDR1 is MNHEY and CDR2 is SMNVEV (reference sequence). The CDR3 region is CASPPRPGAKPERETQYF. For the CDR3, the DNA is TGTGCCAGCCCCCCTCGTCCAGGGGCGAAACCTGAACGGGAGACCCAGTACTTC.

This clone has just a few counts. CDR3 sequence: CASSQDHLAGGDEQFF. The CDR3 DNA follows: TGTGCCAGCAGCCAAGATCACCTAGCGGGAGGCGATGAGCAGTTCTTC. The V call is TRBV4-2, the J call TRBJ2-1, with 11 bases fitting TRBD2. Germline V gene data show CDR1 as LGHNA and CDR2 as YNFKEQ. J was trimmed by 8 bases and V by 0 bases; bases with no gene match: 6. The CDR3 totals 16 residues.